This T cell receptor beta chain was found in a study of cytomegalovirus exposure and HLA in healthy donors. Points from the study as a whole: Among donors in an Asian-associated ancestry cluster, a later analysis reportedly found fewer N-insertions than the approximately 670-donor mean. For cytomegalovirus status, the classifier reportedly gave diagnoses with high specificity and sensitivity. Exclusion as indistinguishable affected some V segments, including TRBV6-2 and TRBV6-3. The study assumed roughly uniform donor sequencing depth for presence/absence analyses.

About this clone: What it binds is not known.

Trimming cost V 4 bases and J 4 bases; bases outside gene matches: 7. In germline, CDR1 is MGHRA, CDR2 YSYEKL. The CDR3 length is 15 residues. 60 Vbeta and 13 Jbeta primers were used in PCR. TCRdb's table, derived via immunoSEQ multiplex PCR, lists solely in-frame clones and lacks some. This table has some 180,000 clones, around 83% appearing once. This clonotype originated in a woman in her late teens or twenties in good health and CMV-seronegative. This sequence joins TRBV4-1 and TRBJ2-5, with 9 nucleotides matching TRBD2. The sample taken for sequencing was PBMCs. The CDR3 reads CASSRVVAGAETQYF. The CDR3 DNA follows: TGCGCCAGCAGCCGAGTCGTAGCGGGAGCAGAGACCCAGTACTTC.